The 12 T cell receptor beta chains presented below share a single source sample, sequenced in a study of blood T cell repertoires in COVID-19. This table comes from immunoSEQ multiplex PCR, and its TCRdb copy is limited to in-frame clones, with some not included. Of hundreds of thousands of clones listed, 83% are singletons. Sequenced material: peripheral blood. These receptor sequences come from an older woman with active or convalescent COVID-19.

The V gene is TRBV4-1, the J gene TRBJ2-3, with no clear D. In germline, CDR1 is MGHRA, CDR2 YSYEKL. V was cut by 2 bases and J by 4 bases, with 7 bases left in between. The CDR3 loop spans 13 amino acids. DNA of the CDR3: TGCGCCAGCAGCCAATACGAGGCAGATACGCAGTATTTT. Translation: CASSQYEADTQYF.

The rearrangement links TRBV11-2 to TRBJ2-7; 10 bases agree with TRBD2. The J segment lost 7 bases and the V segment lost 4 bases, leaving 7 bases of the junction unmatched. The CDR3 has 14 amino acids. The V gene's germline CDR1 is SGHAT and CDR2 FQNNGV. This CDR3 reads CASSSSGRALEQYF. CDR3 bases: TGTGCCAGCAGCTCTAGCGGGAGAGCGTTAGAGCAGTACTTC.

The V and J genes are TRBV15 and TRBJ1-5; TRBD1 agrees at 9 bases. CDR1 and CDR2 (germline): LNHNV, YYDKDF (reference sequence). The V and J ends lost 4 bases and 4 bases, in that order; junction bases with no gene match: 5. The CDR3 is 15 residues long. Here the CDR3 DNA reads TGTGCCACCAGCATGGGACAGGGCTGGAATCAGCCCCAGCATTTT. As protein: CATSMGQGWNQPQHF.

V is TRBV20-1 and J is TRBJ2-1; 7 nucleotides agree with TRBD2. Germline V gives CDR1 DFQATT, CDR2 SNEGSKA (reference sequence). This CDR3 spans 15 amino acids. Losses at the gene ends were 3 bases for V and 7 bases for J; bases not matched to a gene: 12. The chain's CDR3 is CSASGSSAGVNEQFF. The CDR3 nucleotides read TGCAGTGCTAGTGGTTCTAGCGCGGGGGTGAATGAGCAGTTCTTC.

V and J are TRBV9 and TRBJ2-3; D is perhaps TRBD1 (5 bases). CDR1 SGDLS and CDR2 YYNGEE come from the germline V gene. This CDR3 has 15 amino acids. V was clipped by 4 bases and J by 2 bases, with 14 bases between them. The CDR3 region is CASSRQGVSTDTQYF. The DNA of the CDR3 is TGTGCCAGCAGCCGCCAAGGGGTCTCCACAGATACGCAGTATTTT.

The chain is built from TRBV6-1 and TRBJ1-1; unclear D gene. The CDR3 loop spans 13 amino acids. Trimming took off 2 bases at V and 7 bases at J, with 11 bases between the two ends. Germline CDR1 MNHNS, CDR2 SASEGT. Here the CDR3 reads CASSERQLDEAFF. CDR3 sequence (DNA): TGTGCCAGCAGTGAAAGGCAGCTAGATGAAGCTTTCTTT.

This chain joins TRBV28 and TRBJ2-7; 11 bases agree with TRBD1. This CDR3 has 16 residues. The V gene end was trimmed by 2 bases and the J gene end by 8 bases; junction bases not matched to a gene: 11. Per the germline V gene, CDR1 is MDHEN and CDR2 is SYDVKM. CDR3 loop: CASSLIGGQGVRKQYF. In nucleotides, the CDR3 is TGTGCCAGCAGTTTAATCGGGGGACAGGGGGTTAGGAAGCAGTACTTC.

J is TRBJ1-5 and V is TRBV6-6, with 8 bases aligning to TRBD1. The CDR3 covers 16 residues. After removal of 6 bases from V and 3 bases from J, the junction contained 10 bases not matched to a gene. Germline V gene data show CDR1 as MNHNY and CDR2 as SVGAGI (reference sequence). The CDR3 sequence: CASSPGQGSANQPQHF. As DNA, the CDR3 is TGTGCCAGCAGCCCCGGACAGGGATCGGCCAATCAGCCCCAGCATTTT.

This chain uses TRBV7-3 with TRBJ2-5, with 12 bases aligning to TRBD2. CDR1 and CDR2 from the germline V gene are SGHTA and FQGTGA. Trimming at V came to 3 bases and at J to 1 base, leaving 3 bases not matched to a gene. The CDR3 spans 16 residues. The CDR3 nucleotides read TGTGCCAGCAGCTTGATGACTAGCGGGGGCCAAGAGACCCAGTACTTC. This encodes CASSLMTSGGQETQYF.

This chain connects TRBV21-1 to TRBJ2-2; the table's D gene call, TRBD2, was not cross checked with the DNA. TRBV21-1 is shown as a pseudogene. The CDR3 length is 15 residues. The CDR3 DNA reads as TGTGCCAGCAGCAAATGGGGAGGGGCGCCCGGGGAGCTGTTTTTT. Translated, it gives CASSKWGGAPGELFF.

The chain links TRBV6-5 to TRBJ2-3, with a tentative D call TRBD2 (5 bases). The CDR3 spans 13 residues. V was pared by 10 bases and J by 1 base, with 12 bases between. Germline V CDR1 and CDR2: MNHEY, SVGAGI. The CDR3 is CANSPRGTDTQYF. CDR3 coding DNA: TGTGCCAACTCCCCGCGGGGCACAGATACGCAGTATTTT.

The rearrangement uses TRBV11-2 and TRBJ2-1; 7 nucleotides match TRBD2. CDR1 and CDR2 (germline): SGHAT, FQNNGV. The V and J ends lost 5 bases and 9 bases, in that order; junction bases with no gene match: 13. This CDR3 comprises 15 residues. CDR3 region: CASSLLGGREAEQFF. CDR3 DNA: TGTGCCAGCAGCCTCCTCGGCGGGAGAGAGGCTGAGCAGTTCTTC.